This T cell receptor beta chain was found in a study of blood T cell repertoires in COVID-19. Study details: Samples came from the United States, Italy and Spain, spanning acute and convalescent COVID-19. In each case, the material was cDNA or gDNA derived from T cells, B-cell-depleted T cells, or PBMCs.

Source study methods: It was from reference gene primer amplification that nucleated cell counts were estimated. Profiled with immunoSEQ multiplex PCR; TCRdb holds only in-frame clones, not every one. That table is the source of V, J and clone size, and D and trimming were worked out from the DNA. The table lists approximately 300,000 clones, around 83% of them singletons. The receptor was isolated from a woman aged 45-60 years with acute or convalescent COVID-19. The specimen sequenced was peripheral blood.

The CDR3 here is CASSSSLAGGRDTQYF. CDR3 nucleotides: TGTGCCAGCAGTTCTTCCCTAGCGGGAGGGCGAGATACGCAGTATTTT. This chain links TRBV28 with TRBJ2-3, with TRBD2 identical over 12 bases. Germline V gene lookup returns CDR1 MDHEN and CDR2 SYDVKM. V lost 4 bases, J lost 5 bases, and 7 bases stayed unmatched. The CDR3 is 16 amino acids. Full variable domain (outside the CDR3, taken from reference TRBV28 and TRBJ2-3): DVKVTQSSRYLVKRTGEKVFLECVQDMDHENMFWYRQDPGLGLRLIYFSYDVKMKEKGDIPEGYSVSREKKERFSLILESASTNQTSMYLCASSSSLAGGRDTQYFGPGTRLTVL.